This TCR beta chain came from a study of CD8+CD57+ T cells in acquired aplastic anemia. As for the study in general: Sorted CD4+ and CD8+ cell DNA averaged around 3 ug.

Researchers used genomic DNA as the template to profile TCR beta VDJ and CDR3. TCRdb ran MiXCR on the reads and lists one entry per CDR3 protein. Of about 210,000 distinct CDR3 sequences detected, roughly 57% appear once; the ten largest clones hold around 32%. Study-level findings and limits: Sharing between patients and controls was observed for 25 to 30 CD8+ CDR3 sequences.

Regarding this clonotype: The antigen is unknown.

Germline V gene lookup returns CDR1 MNHNY and CDR2 SVGAGI (reference sequence). The J segment lost 2 bases and the V segment lost 7 bases, leaving 7 bases of the junction unmatched. The CDR3 consists of 16 residues. V and J are TRBV6-6 and TRBJ2-6, with 8 bases fitting TRBD2. Sequenced input: sorted CD4+, CD8+, or CD8+CD57+ T cells (not recorded which) from PBMCs. The TCR was taken from a human donor in good health. CDR3 coding DNA: TGTGCCAGCAACCACGGGGGGGTTGCTGGGGCCAACGTCCTGACTTTC. The encoded protein is CASNHGGVAGANVLTF.